This TCR beta chain is drawn from a study of T cell responses to AZD1222 COVID-19 vaccine (dated by TCRdb to the early 2020s). About the investigation overall: A total of 233 trial participants underwent TCR sequencing, of whom about 210 had received two doses of AZD1222 and around 25 had received two doses of the MenACWY control vaccine. Trial participants were enrolled by age into subgroups of 18-55, 56-69 and 70-plus years, and around 150, 28 and 57 TCR-sequenced participants, respectively, were included in these subgroups.

To note about this clone: The antigen this receptor binds is unknown. No much larger clone is present one base from it, and per-base qualities are unavailable.

The sample's time point label is to be understood as: about 28 days (+/-7) after the second vaccine dose. In the paper's terms, the treatment or condition label means: meningococcal conjugate vaccine given as trial control. Samples from vaccinated people were obtained from the UK trials COV001 and COV002, which included a single-blind randomized controlled phase 2/3 trial of AZD1222 (ChAdOx1 nCoV-19) in healthy adults. For TCRbeta chain sequencing, PBMC samples were collected from trial participants at day 0 and at day 28 after the second dose. Overall study results and their limits: Because no day 14 peak-response samples were available, repertoires were characterized only after the peak T cell response. Conclusions about previously exposed vaccinees were limited because only six AZD1222 recipients were SARS-CoV-2 seropositive at baseline. In the small 56-69-year group, the increase in depth fell short of significance, most likely because of low power. Most participants were white British and females outnumbered males, and the authors suggested that clonal diversity may have been underestimated. Reportedly, almost half of the unique spike-specific TCRs recognized epitopes lying outside the regions that are mutated in the B.1.351 and B.1.1.7 variants. After two AZD1222 doses, both the breadth and the depth of spike-specific TCRs were significantly higher than at day 0 and than in MenACWY recipients. The whole spike protein was spanned by vaccine-associated CD4 TCRs, and dominant responses were seen in regions 160-218 and 743-854.

The CDR3 regions of human TCRbeta chains were analyzed by immunosequencing. Turning to the authors' computational methods: Repertoire TCRs were checked for matches against a reference library of SARS-CoV-2-specific TCRs that had been generated using the MIRA antigen-specificity platform. Breadth meant the fraction of unique TCRs that were SARS-CoV-2-associated, whereas depth meant the fraction of total T cells that were SARS-CoV-2-associated. Using the MIRA data, every spike-specific TCR was mapped to the spike region that the TCR reacted to and assigned to either a CD4 or a CD8 class. Log10-transformed breadth and depth values were compared by one-way ANOVA with Sidak's multiple comparisons tests. TCRdb holds this immuneACCESS table with in-frame rearrangements only. Some clones are missing; in checked studies, unresolved V genes explain under half, and the rest has no known cause. The V and J calls and clone size were taken over from that table, and D and trimming were inferred from the DNA. The sample yields around 200,000 clones; 80% to 95% were counted once. Jointly, the top ten make up approximately 0.98% of the sample.

Germline trimming amounts to 10 bases on V and 3 bases on J, with 6 as the count of junction bases outside the gene matches. From the cysteine up to the phenylalanine, the CDR3 has a length of 15 residues. The kept DNA is CDR3 alone, 45 bases in frame from the first base. CDR1 MGHDK and CDR2 SYGVNS were looked up in the germline V gene. This TCR was sampled from an adult who received the MenACWY meningococcal vaccine as a control. The sequences come from peripheral blood, collected 28 days after the second dose of the MenACWY control vaccine. Recombination joined TRBV25-1 with TRBJ1-6, with TRBD1 identical over 10 junction bases. The CDR3 has the sequence CATRGTGVYNSPLHF. The nucleotide sequence reads as follows: TGTGCCACCCGAGGGACAGGGGTCTATAATTCACCCCTCCACTTT.